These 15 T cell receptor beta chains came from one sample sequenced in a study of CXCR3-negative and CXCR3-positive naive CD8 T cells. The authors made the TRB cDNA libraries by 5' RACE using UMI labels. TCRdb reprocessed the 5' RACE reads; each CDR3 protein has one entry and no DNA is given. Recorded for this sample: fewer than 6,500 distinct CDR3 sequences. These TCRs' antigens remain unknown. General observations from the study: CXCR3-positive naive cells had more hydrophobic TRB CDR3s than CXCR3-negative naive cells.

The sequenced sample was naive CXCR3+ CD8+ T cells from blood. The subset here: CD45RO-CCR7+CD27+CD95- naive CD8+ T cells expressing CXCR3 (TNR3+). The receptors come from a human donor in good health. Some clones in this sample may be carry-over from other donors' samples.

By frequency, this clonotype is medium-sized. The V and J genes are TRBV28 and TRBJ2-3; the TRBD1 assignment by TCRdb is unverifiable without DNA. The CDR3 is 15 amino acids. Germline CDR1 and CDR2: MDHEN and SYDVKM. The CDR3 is CASSLLTGSTDTQYF.

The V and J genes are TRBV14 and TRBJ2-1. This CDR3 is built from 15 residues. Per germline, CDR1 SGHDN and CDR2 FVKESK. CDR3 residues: CASSQDGVIYNEQFF.

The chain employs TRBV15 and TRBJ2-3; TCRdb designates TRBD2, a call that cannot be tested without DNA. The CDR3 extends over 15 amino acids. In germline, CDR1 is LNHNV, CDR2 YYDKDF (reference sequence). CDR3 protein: CATSKGLADSDTQYF.

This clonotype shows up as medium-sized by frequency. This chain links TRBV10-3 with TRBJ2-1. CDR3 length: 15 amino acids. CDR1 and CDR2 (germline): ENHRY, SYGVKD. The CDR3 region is CAISETGSSYNEQFF.

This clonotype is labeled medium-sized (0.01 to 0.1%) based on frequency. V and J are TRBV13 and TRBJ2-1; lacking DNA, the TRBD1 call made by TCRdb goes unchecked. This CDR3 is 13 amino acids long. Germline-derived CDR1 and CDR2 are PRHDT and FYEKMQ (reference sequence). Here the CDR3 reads CASSTGTGNEQFF.

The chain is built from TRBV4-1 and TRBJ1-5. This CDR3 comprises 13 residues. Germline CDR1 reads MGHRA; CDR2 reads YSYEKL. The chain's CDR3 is CASSQDGVQPQHF.

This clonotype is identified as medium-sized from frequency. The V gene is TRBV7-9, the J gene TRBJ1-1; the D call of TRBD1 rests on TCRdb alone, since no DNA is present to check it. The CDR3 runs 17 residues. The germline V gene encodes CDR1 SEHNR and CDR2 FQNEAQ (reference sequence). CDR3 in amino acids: CASSSGWAGDLNTEAFF.

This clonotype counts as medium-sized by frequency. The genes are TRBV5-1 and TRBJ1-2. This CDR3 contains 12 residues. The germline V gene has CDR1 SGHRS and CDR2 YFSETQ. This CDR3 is CASSEGWLGYTF.

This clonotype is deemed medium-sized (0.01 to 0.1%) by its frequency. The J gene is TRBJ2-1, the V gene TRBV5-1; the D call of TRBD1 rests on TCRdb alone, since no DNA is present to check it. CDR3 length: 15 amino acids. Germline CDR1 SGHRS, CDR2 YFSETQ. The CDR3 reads CASSPIRTGGNEQFF.

CDR3: CASSFPGGENEQFF. The chain carries TRBV28 and TRBJ2-1; TCRdb returns TRBD2, unconfirmable since there is no DNA. The CDR3 extends over 14 amino acids. Germline CDR1 is MDHEN and CDR2 is SYDVKM.

CDR3 in amino acids: CASSVDPGQGEDQPQHF. J is TRBJ1-5 and V is TRBV9; without DNA, the TCRdb call of TRBD1 cannot be checked. The germline V gene encodes CDR1 SGDLS and CDR2 YYNGEE. The CDR3 sequence is 17 residues long.

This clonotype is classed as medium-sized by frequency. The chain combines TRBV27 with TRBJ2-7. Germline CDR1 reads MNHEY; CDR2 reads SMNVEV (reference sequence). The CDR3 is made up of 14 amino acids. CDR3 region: CASSSILRSYEQYF.

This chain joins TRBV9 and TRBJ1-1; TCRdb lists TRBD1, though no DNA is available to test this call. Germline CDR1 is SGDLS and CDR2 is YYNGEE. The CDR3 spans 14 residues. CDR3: CASSVAQGRAEAFF.

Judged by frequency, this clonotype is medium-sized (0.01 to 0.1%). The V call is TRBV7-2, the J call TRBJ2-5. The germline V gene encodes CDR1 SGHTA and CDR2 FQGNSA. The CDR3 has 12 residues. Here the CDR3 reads CASSTHQETQYF.

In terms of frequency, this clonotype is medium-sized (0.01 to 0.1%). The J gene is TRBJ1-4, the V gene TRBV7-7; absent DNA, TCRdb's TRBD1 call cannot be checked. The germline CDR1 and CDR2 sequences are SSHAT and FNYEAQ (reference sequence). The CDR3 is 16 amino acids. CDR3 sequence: CASSLDPTGEEEKLFF.